These T cell receptor beta chains were read from a single sample in a study of PD-L1 blockade in urothelial cancer. The method was immunoSEQ multiplex PCR; TCRdb's version includes in-frame clones alone and lacks a portion of them. The profile covers roughly 100,000 clones, with approximately 87% appearing a single time and about 8.4% taken by the ten largest. The starting material was PBMCs, obtained around atezolizumab (anti-PD-L1) treatment. These receptor sequences come from a man between 65 and 85 years old with urothelial cancer. CDR3s include the opening cysteine and the closing phenylalanine or tryptophan. The D gene is left open where the match is weak. Expanded clones get a size class; other rows say once, few or many, or leave the size out.

j_call d_call v_call clone_size cdr3_aa cdr3_nt
TRBJ2-3 NA TRBV6-1 once CASTDSGLEDTQYF TGTGCCAGCACTGACTCGGGGTTGGAGGATACGCAGTATTTT
TRBJ2-4 NA TRBV19 NA CASSIEAHIQYF TGTGCCAGTAGTATAGAAGCTCACATTCAGTACTTC
TRBJ1-2 TRBD1 TRBV19 NA CASSIVRTGNYGYTF TGTGCCAGTAGTATAGTTCGGACAGGAAACTATGGCTACACCTTC
TRBJ1-2 NA TRBV5-6 NA CASSPDGGYGYTF TGTGCCAGCAGCCCGGACGGAGGTTATGGCTACACCTTC
TRBJ2-5 TRBD2 TRBV4-1 NA CASSQDHAGPTGGETQYF TGCGCCAGCAGCCAAGATCATGCCGGACCGACGGGAGGAGAGACCCAGTACTTC
TRBJ2-1 TRBD2 TRBV9 NA CASSGVSLSGSSYNEQFF TGTGCCAGCAGCGGGGTAAGCCTTAGCGGGAGTTCCTACAATGAGCAGTTCTTC
TRBJ2-7 NA TRBV11-2 few CASSSLTGSYEQYF TGTGCCAGCAGCTCCCTGACAGGATCCTACGAGCAGTACTTC
TRBJ2-1 TRBD1 TRBV23-1 NA CASSQSSLGQGSDEQFF TGCGCCAGCAGTCAATCGTCCCTCGGACAGGGGAGCGATGAGCAGTTCTTC
TRBJ1-1 TRBD1 TRBV6-1 NA CASSGQGVTEAFF TGTGCCAGCAGTGGACAGGGGGTTACTGAAGCTTTCTTT
TRBJ2-7 TRBD1 TRBV7-2 NA CASSLRSRDRGYEQYF TGTGCCAGCAGCTTACGGTCTCGGGACAGGGGCTACGAGCAGTACTTC
TRBJ1-1 TRBD1 TRBV2 NA CASRYRVTGEGTEAFF TGTGCCAGCAGGTACAGAGTCACAGGGGAAGGGACTGAAGCTTTCTTT
TRBJ2-7 NA TRBV5-1 NA CASSSPGYEQYF TGCGCCAGCAGCTCCCCGGGATACGAGCAGTACTTC
TRBJ1-2 TRBD1 TRBV5-1 NA CASRTTGGGLGYGYTF TGCGCCAGCAGAACGACAGGGGGGGGACTCGGCTATGGCTACACCTTC
TRBJ1-5 TRBD1 TRBV6-5 NA CASSSDRAINQPQHF TGTGCCAGCAGTTCGGACAGGGCAATCAATCAGCCCCAGCATTTT
TRBJ2-2 TRBD1 TRBV10-3 NA CAISDRDRGNTGELFF TGTGCCATCAGTGACAGGGACAGGGGTAACACCGGGGAGCTGTTTTTT
TRBJ1-5 TRBD1 TRBV19 NA CASSFRDSSNQPQHF TGTGCCAGTAGTTTCCGGGACAGTAGCAATCAGCCCCAGCATTTT
TRBJ2-7 TRBD1 TRBV4-1 NA CASSQGRGLNEQYF TGCGCCAGCAGCCAAGGTAGGGGGCTGAACGAGCAGTACTTC
TRBJ2-1 TRBD2 TRBV10-3 NA CAISEMAGAGSINEQFF TGTGCCATCAGTGAGATGGCGGGAGCCGGGTCCATCAATGAGCAGTTCTTC